This TCR beta chain was observed in a study of siplizumab effects on memory and regulatory T cells. Trimming removed 2 bases at V and 7 bases at J, with 13 bases between. The CDR3 is 14 amino acids. The germline V gene has CDR1 SGHRS and CDR2 YFSETQ. Repertoires were generated with immunoSEQ multiplex PCR, while TCRdb's copy carries only in-frame clones and drops some. The table includes roughly 120,000 clones, 90% to 95% detected once. Turning to this clone: The antigen remains unidentified.

Study findings and constraints: Whether the proliferating Tregs (from siplizumab cultures) were suppressive was not confirmed. Mappable alloreactive CD4+ clones came from Treg cells about 69% of the time on average with siplizumab, against 26.9% in controls. It was not possible to assign a naive or memory phenotype to roughly 80-97% of proliferating CD4+ or CD8+ clones.

The rearrangement links TRBV5-1 to TRBJ2-1; D possibly corresponds to TRBD1 (6 bases). Sequenced: Tregs sorted from blood. The TCR comes from a human donor in good health. CDR3 nucleotides: TGCGCCAGCAGCTTCCAGGGGATGGCAAATGAGCAGTTCTTC. Translated, it gives CASSFQGMANEQFF.